These T cell receptor beta chains were read from a single sample in a study of cytomegalovirus exposure and HLA in healthy donors. TCRdb's table, derived via immunoSEQ multiplex PCR, lists solely in-frame clones and lacks some. The top ten hold almost 7.5% of the sample, which has around 65,000 clones, about 68% seen once. Input material: PBMCs. These TCRs come from a woman in her 30s in good health and CMV-seropositive. Both conserved end residues are trimmed from each CDR3. The order of the fields is V gene, J gene, clone size, CDR3 protein. Expanded clones are given a class, and other clones once, few, many or no size at all.

TRBV5-1	TRBJ1-1	NA	ASSPEARGTEAF
TRBV27	TRBJ2-3	NA	ASSLGPGSTDTQY
TRBV15	TRBJ1-4	NA	ATTGGNEKLF
TRBV7-2	TRBJ1-2	NA	ASSLGAAGSYGYT
TRBV6-6	TRBJ2-7	NA	ASRPGQDGEQY
TRBV15	TRBJ1-2	NA	ATSRDQGTVYGYT
TRBV10-2	TRBJ1-2	NA	ASSDRFGTGKRGGYT
TRBV6-1	TRBJ1-2	NA	ASTTVTNYGYT
TRBV7-9	TRBJ2-3	NA	ASSARGLSTDTQY
TRBV5-8	TRBJ2-3	NA	ASSFTQATDTQY
TRBV30	TRBJ1-2	NA	AWSFSGAAGYT
TRBV5-1	TRBJ2-7	NA	ASSLGTGGYEQY
TRBV28	TRBJ1-3	once	ASSFPGQGLTSGNTIY
TRBV27	TRBJ2-5	few	ASSPGLAGSQETQY
TRBV7-2	TRBJ1-4	NA	ASSGTRRELF
TRBV11-2	TRBJ2-3	NA	ASSLFLTDTQY
TRBV27	TRBJ2-1	NA	ASSLTRGDGLPDEQF
TRBV5-1	TRBJ1-4	few	ASTLRQGDEKLF
TRBV28	TRBJ1-2	NA	ASSLLTGGGGYT
TRBV5-1	TRBJ2-1	NA	ASSLYLVWDEQF
TRBV29-1	TRBJ1-2	NA	SAGRTGRGYT
TRBV5-1	TRBJ2-5	NA	ASSLNGGKETQY
TRBV29-1	TRBJ2-3	NA	SVRTDPSTDTQY
TRBV28	TRBJ2-2	NA	ASSASGGGTGELF
TRBV30	TRBJ1-3	NA	AWSVNQGNTIY
TRBV29-1	TRBJ2-2	NA	SVEGRDGTGELF
TRBV30	TRBJ1-1	NA	AWSTGIGAF
TRBV30	TRBJ2-7	NA	AWERSGSAQY
TRBV28	TRBJ1-3	few	ASRPGHLRNTIY
TRBV6-1	TRBJ2-3	many	ASSEVGQSTDTQY
TRBV15	TRBJ1-1	medium-sized	ATSSGTGLPEAF
TRBV18	TRBJ2-7	NA	ASSPGTSSYEQY
TRBV4-3	TRBJ2-3	NA	ASSQLAGHTDTQY
TRBV4-3	TRBJ1-1	few	ASSDRGNTEAF
TRBV9	TRBJ1-4	NA	ASSVGQTGGSHLF
TRBV7-6	TRBJ2-3	NA	ASQRGRVLTDTQY